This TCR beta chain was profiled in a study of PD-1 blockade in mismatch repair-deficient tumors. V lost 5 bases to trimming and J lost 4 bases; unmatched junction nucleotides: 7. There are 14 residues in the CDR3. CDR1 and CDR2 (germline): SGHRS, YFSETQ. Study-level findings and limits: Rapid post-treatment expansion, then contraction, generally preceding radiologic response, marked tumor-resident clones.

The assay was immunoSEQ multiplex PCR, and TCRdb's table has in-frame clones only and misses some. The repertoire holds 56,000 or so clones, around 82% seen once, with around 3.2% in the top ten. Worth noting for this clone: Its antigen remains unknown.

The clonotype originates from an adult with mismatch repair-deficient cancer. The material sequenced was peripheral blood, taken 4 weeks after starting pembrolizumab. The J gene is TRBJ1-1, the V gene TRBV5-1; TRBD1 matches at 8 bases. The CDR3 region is CASSPGQGLTEAFF. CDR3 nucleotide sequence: TGCGCCAGCAGTCCTGGACAGGGCCTCACTGAAGCTTTCTTT.